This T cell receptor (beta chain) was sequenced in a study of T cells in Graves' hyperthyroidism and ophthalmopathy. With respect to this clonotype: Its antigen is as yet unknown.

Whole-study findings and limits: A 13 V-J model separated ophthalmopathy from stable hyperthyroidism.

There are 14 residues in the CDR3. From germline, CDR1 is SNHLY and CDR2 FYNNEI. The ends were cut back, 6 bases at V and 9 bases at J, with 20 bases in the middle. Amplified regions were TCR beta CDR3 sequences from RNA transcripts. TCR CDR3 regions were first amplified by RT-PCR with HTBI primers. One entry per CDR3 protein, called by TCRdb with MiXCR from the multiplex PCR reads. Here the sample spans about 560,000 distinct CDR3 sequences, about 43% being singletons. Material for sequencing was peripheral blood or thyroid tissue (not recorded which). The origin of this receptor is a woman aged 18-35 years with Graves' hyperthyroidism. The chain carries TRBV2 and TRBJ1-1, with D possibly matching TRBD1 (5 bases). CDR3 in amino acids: CASSLGGRGNQAFF. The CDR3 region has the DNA TGTGCCAGCAGCCTGGGGGGACGAGGAAACCAAGCTTTCTTT.